The 14 T cell receptor beta chains below come from one sample, sequenced in a study of low-dose radiotherapy and immunotherapy resistance in tumors. TRAV- and TRBV-specific primers, spanning alpha and beta chains, primed first-strand cDNA. With a constant-region primer and a V-primer adapter, TCRs were subjected to approximately 21 PCR cycles of amplification. MiXCR, applied by TCRdb to the reads, yields one record per CDR3 protein. In the table there are tens of thousands of distinct CDR3 sequences, 20% to 25% of which are singletons. Time point noted: after trial treatment. The treatment denotes: LDRT plus nivolumab, ipilimumab, low-dose cyclophosphamide and aspirin (RACIN trial). Here the sequenced sample was PBMCs, taken after low-dose radiotherapy plus immunotherapy. Receptors originate from a female donor with ovarian cancer.

This clonotype showed up many times. The chain employs TRBV12-3 or TRBV12-4 and TRBJ2-6; D may be TRBD2 (5 bases). The ends were cut back, 6 bases at V and 0 bases at J, with 21 bases in the middle. The CDR3 has 19 amino acids. The CDR3 reads CASSTRRTANLSGANVLTF. As DNA, the CDR3 is TGTGCCAGCAGCACAAGGAGGACGGCCAACCTCTCTGGGGCCAACGTCCTGACTTTC.

This clonotype was detected ten times or more. V usage is TRBV9 and J usage is TRBJ2-1; TRBD1 might be the D (5 bases). Germline V gene sequence: CDR1 SGDLS, CDR2 YYNGEE. V shed 7 bases and J shed 7 bases, with 21 bases lying between them. There are 15 residues in the CDR3. CDR3 residues: CASGRAGSLANEQFF. The CDR3 region has the DNA TGTGCCAGCGGAAGGGCAGGGTCTTTGGCAAATGAGCAGTTCTTC. The full variable domain, its missing parts supplied by reference TRBV9 and TRBJ2-1, is DSGVTQTPKHLITATGQRVTLRCSPRSGDLSVYWYQQSLDQGLQFLIQYYNGEERAKGNILERFSAQQFPDLHSELNLSSLELGDSALYFCASGRAGSLANEQFFGPGTRLTVL.

This clonotype was counted many times. The chain combines TRBV28 with TRBJ2-1; D gene ambiguous. V was shortened by 6 bases and J by 1 base, with 7 bases between the two germline ends. This CDR3 comprises 13 residues. Per germline, CDR1 MDHEN and CDR2 SYDVKM. The CDR3 spells CASREWSYNEQFF. The CDR3 DNA reads TGTGCCAGCAGAGAGTGGTCCTACAATGAGCAGTTCTTC.

This chain connects TRBV4-2 to TRBJ1-2, with TRBD1 matching over 7 bases. This CDR3 is 14 amino acids long. Germline V gives CDR1 LGHNA, CDR2 YNFKEQ. J was trimmed by 7 bases and V by 0 bases; bases with no gene match: 5. In DNA form, the CDR3 reads TGTGCCAGCAGCCAAGAGAAGGGGGCGGGTGGCTACACCTTC. Protein product: CASSQEKGAGGYTF.

This clonotype occurred many times. The chain recombines TRBV20-1 with TRBJ1-5, with D possibly TRBD1 on 5 matching bases. Germline lookup yields CDR1 DFQATT and CDR2 SNEGSKA (reference sequence). There are 16 residues in the CDR3. Between the trimmed V and J ends, which lost 4 bases and 4 bases, there was a span of 20 bases. This chain's CDR3 is CSANSKGRLGNQPQHF. DNA of the CDR3: TGCAGTGCTAACTCCAAGGGACGCCTGGGGAATCAGCCCCAGCATTTT.

At least ten counts were recorded for this clonotype. The rearrangement links TRBV9 to TRBJ2-3, with 9 bases matching TRBD2. The germline gives CDR1 SGDLS, CDR2 YYNGEE. The CDR3 loop spans 16 amino acids. J was trimmed by 2 bases and V by 4 bases; bases with no gene match: 8. CDR3 nucleotides: TGTGCCAGCAGCTCCCTTCTAGCGGGGATCACAGATACGCAGTATTTT. Translated: CASSSLLAGITDTQYF.

The table lists this clonotype with many counts. The rearrangement links TRBV12-3 or TRBV12-4 to TRBJ1-1; 8 bases are a match to TRBD1. This CDR3 is built from 15 residues. V lost 6 bases to trimming and J lost 10 bases; unmatched junction nucleotides: 16. The CDR3 DNA sequence: TGTGCCAGCAGCGGGGACAGGCACCCAGGTAGCCGAGCTTTCTTT. Its protein is CASSGDRHPGSRAFF.

Ten or more counts support this clonotype. The V call is TRBV6-1, the J call TRBJ2-2; the D gene is possibly TRBD1 (6 bases). The CDR3 is 14 residues long. Deletions cut 8 bases from V and 7 bases from J, with 17 bases between. The germline V gene encodes CDR1 MNHNS and CDR2 SASEGT. The chain's CDR3 is CASLQGRGIGELFF. In DNA, the CDR3 is TGTGCCAGCCTCCAGGGCAGGGGCATCGGGGAGCTGTTTTTT.

The chain recombines TRBV7-8 with TRBJ1-5, with D unresolved. The germline V and J ends were trimmed by 1 base and 2 bases, with 9 bases remaining between them. Germline CDR1 is SGHVS and CDR2 is FQNEAQ. The CDR3 spans 15 residues. This CDR3 reads CASSLDRSRNQPQHF. CDR3 bases: TGTGCCAGCAGCTTAGATCGATCCCGCAATCAGCCCCAGCATTTT.

In this sample, this clonotype turned up many times. This rearrangement joins TRBV7-9 to TRBJ2-7; possible D gene TRBD1, 6 bases. Germline assignment: CDR1 SEHNR and CDR2 FQNEAQ (reference sequence). CDR3 size: 13 residues. Trimming removed 10 bases at V and 1 base at J, with 14 bases between. The CDR3 is CATGTPPSYEQYF. DNA of the CDR3: TGTGCCACCGGGACACCGCCATCCTACGAGCAGTACTTC.

About this clonotype itself: Mismatch with germline at one junction end may stem from a read error. The chain uses TRBV5-1 and TRBJ1-1; TRBD1 agrees at 11 bases. CDR1 is SGHRS, CDR2 YFSETQ, per germline. CDR3 length: 16 residues. DNA of the CDR3: TGCGCCAGCAGCAAAGATGGGACAGGGGGATGGACTGTAGCTTTCTTT. Amino acid sequence: CASSKDGTGGWTVAFF.

This clonotype was recorded many times. CDR3 loop: CASSSMTGSYNEQFF. As DNA, the CDR3 is TGCGCCAGCAGCTCCATGACAGGGTCCTACAATGAGCAGTTCTTC. The rearrangement joins TRBV5-1 to TRBJ2-1, with 7 bases aligning to TRBD1. Germline V gene sequence: CDR1 SGHRS, CDR2 YFSETQ. The CDR3 is made up of 15 amino acids. The V gene end was trimmed by 3 bases and the J gene end by 1 base; junction bases not matched to a gene: 4.

This clonotype was observed many times. DNA for the CDR3: TGCGCCAGCAGCGGGGGACGCCTAGGGGGCACTGAAGCTTTCTTT. This encodes CASSGGRLGGTEAFF. V is TRBV5-1 and J is TRBJ1-1, with D perhaps TRBD1 (6 bases). The CDR3 has 15 residues. CDR1 is SGHRS and CDR2 is YFSETQ in the germline V gene. With 4 bases removed from V and 4 bases from J, the gap between germline ends came to 17 bases.

As regards this clonotype: The conserved final phenylalanine or tryptophan is absent from the CDR3, which likely points to a read error. V usage is TRBV6-8 and J usage is TRBJ1-3, with D possibly being TRBD1 (5 bases). Trimming cost V 5 bases and J 2 bases, with 10 bases left between them. CDR1 is MNHGY, CDR2 SAAAGT, per germline. The CDR3 totals 14 residues. CDR3 amino acids: CASSLGTTGNTIYS. The CDR3 DNA reads as TGTGCCAGCAGTCTAGGGACGACTGGAAACACCATATATTCT.